This passage covers 15 T cell receptor beta chains from one sample sequenced in a study of T cell responses to AZD1222 COVID-19 vaccine. Produced via immunoSEQ multiplex PCR; TCRdb's table is partial and in-frame only. This table has about 140,000 clones, 90% appearing once. The sample in question was peripheral blood, obtained 28 days after the second AZD1222 dose. These receptors all stem from an adult who received the AZD1222 COVID-19 vaccine.

The V call is TRBV19, the J call TRBJ2-7; D ambiguous. The CDR3 consists of 13 residues. The V end lost 4 bases, the J end lost 6 bases, and 13 bases lay between the germline ends. Germline values: CDR1 LNHDA, CDR2 SQIVND (reference sequence). The CDR3 spells CASSSNSEVEQYF. The DNA for the CDR3 is TGTGCCAGTAGTAGTAACAGTGAAGTCGAGCAGTACTTC.

The chain links TRBV7-2 to TRBJ2-1; TRBD2 is a possible D gene (6 bases). CDR1 and CDR2 (germline): SGHTA, FQGNSA. The CDR3 runs 16 residues. Trimming shortened V by 1 base and J by 5 bases, and 15 bases separated the two germline ends. CDR3 in amino acids: CASSLVGTRIDNEQFF. The CDR3 DNA sequence: TGTGCCAGCAGCTTAGTGGGGACTCGAATAGACAATGAGCAGTTCTTC.

This chain links TRBV5-6 with TRBJ1-5; D is perhaps TRBD1 (6 bases). Germline V gives CDR1 SGHDT, CDR2 YYEEEE. Trimming took off 0 bases at V and 4 bases at J, with 8 bases between the two ends. CDR3 length equals 14 residues. The CDR3 loop is CASSLAGVNQPQHF. As DNA, the CDR3 is TGTGCCAGCAGCTTGGCAGGGGTTAATCAGCCCCAGCATTTT.

The chain joins TRBV2 to TRBJ1-1; 10 bases map to TRBD1. Germline V gene data show CDR1 as SNHLY and CDR2 as FYNNEI. This CDR3 region has 14 residues. The ends lost 6 bases at V and 4 bases at J; junction bases unmatched: 5. The chain's CDR3 is CASRRDRGGTEAFF. CDR3 sequence (DNA): TGTGCCAGCAGGAGGGACAGGGGCGGCACTGAAGCTTTCTTT.

This chain links TRBV2 with TRBJ1-6; a possible D gene is TRBD1 (5 bases). CDR3 length: 14 amino acids. In germline, CDR1 is SNHLY, CDR2 FYNNEI. Trimming removed 2 bases from V and 6 bases from J, with 8 bases in between. CDR3 in amino acids: CASSETTVNSPLHF. The CDR3 DNA sequence: TGTGCCAGCAGTGAAACGACAGTTAATTCACCCCTCCACTTT.

This chain links TRBV28 with TRBJ2-7; a possible D gene is TRBD2 (5 bases). The CDR3 length is 13 residues. CDR1 is MDHEN and CDR2 is SYDVKM in the germline V gene. V was trimmed by 4 bases and J by 3 bases, leaving 10 bases between them. The CDR3 loop is CASSSTGVYEQYF. DNA of the CDR3: TGTGCCAGCAGTTCCACCGGGGTCTACGAGCAGTACTTC.

The rearrangement links TRBV5-4 to TRBJ2-3; a weak D match, TRBD1 (6 bases). The CDR3 loop spans 15 amino acids. Trimming left V 5 bases short and J 3 bases short, with 16 bases between. Per the germline V gene, CDR1 is SGHNT and CDR2 is YYREEE (reference sequence). Here the CDR3 reads CASRIGGTLTDTQYF. DNA of the CDR3: TGTGCCAGCAGGATAGGGGGAACCCTGACAGATACGCAGTATTTT.

This chain links TRBV6-6 with TRBJ2-3, with D possibly matching TRBD1 (6 bases). The CDR3 totals 18 residues. The V end lost 5 bases, the J end lost 0 bases, and 21 bases lay between the germline ends. Germline V gene sequence: CDR1 MNHNY, CDR2 SVGAGI (reference sequence). The chain's CDR3 is CASSRPRATDRSTDTQYF. In nucleotides, the CDR3 is TGTGCCAGCAGTCGACCGAGAGCGACCGACAGGAGCACAGATACGCAGTATTTT.

The rearrangement uses TRBV9 and TRBJ2-5; 8 bases line up with TRBD2. Trimming cost V 2 bases and J 4 bases; bases outside gene matches: 10. CDR1 is SGDLS and CDR2 is YYNGEE in the germline V gene. CDR3 size: 16 residues. The CDR3 DNA follows: TGTGCCAGCAGCGTGATAGCGGGATCGAGGGCAGAGACCCAGTACTTC. Translation gives CASSVIAGSRAETQYF. Drawing the rest from reference TRBV9 and TRBJ2-5, the complete variable domain is DSGVTQTPKHLITATGQRVTLRCSPRSGDLSVYWYQQSLDQGLQFLIQYYNGEERAKGNILERFSAQQFPDLHSELNLSSLELGDSALYFCASSVIAGSRAETQYFGPGTRLLVL.

V gene TRBV25-1 combines with J gene TRBJ1-2, with 7 bases that match TRBD1. Germline lookup yields CDR1 MGHDK and CDR2 SYGVNS. The CDR3 runs 18 residues. V shed 5 bases and J 2 bases; nucleotides not matched to a gene: 17. The CDR3 coding sequence is TGTGCCAGCAGTCCCGCCCAGGGGGTGGCAGGGAAAAACTATGGCTACACCTTC. Translating gives CASSPAQGVAGKNYGYTF.

CDR3 amino acids: CASSQPGQGLITEAFF. In nucleotides, the CDR3 is TGTGCCAGCAGTCAACCGGGACAGGGACTGATCACTGAAGCTTTCTTT. The J gene is TRBJ1-1, the V gene TRBV28; TRBD1 agrees at 9 bases. CDR3 length: 16 amino acids. After removal of 5 bases from V and 4 bases from J, the junction contained 11 bases not matched to a gene. CDR1 and CDR2 from the germline V gene are MDHEN and SYDVKM. Using reference TRBV28 and TRBJ1-1 for the parts outside the CDR3, the full variable domain is DVKVTQSSRYLVKRTGEKVFLECVQDMDHENMFWYRQDPGLGLRLIYFSYDVKMKEKGDIPEGYSVSREKKERFSLILESASTNQTSMYLCASSQPGQGLITEAFFGQGTRLTVV.

The J gene is TRBJ1-3, the V gene TRBV2; D is possibly TRBD1 (6 bases). Trimming removed 7 bases from V and 1 base from J, with 8 bases in between. The CDR3 has 13 amino acids. From germline, CDR1 is SNHLY and CDR2 FYNNEI. In DNA form, the CDR3 reads TGTGCCAGCACTAGGGGGTCTGGAAACACCATATATTTT. Its protein is CASTRGSGNTIYF.

There are a few counts of this clone. CDR3 in DNA: TGTGCCTGGAGCCGACTTCGGGAAAAACTGTTTTTT. This translates into CAWSRLREKLFF. This sequence joins TRBV30 and TRBJ1-4; D ambiguous. This CDR3 has 12 amino acids. V gave up 3 bases and J gave up 8 bases, with 10 bases separating them. Germline loops: CDR1 GTSNPN, CDR2 SVGIG (reference sequence).

This rearrangement joins TRBV6-5 to TRBJ2-7, with D tentatively TRBD1 (7 bases). The germline V gene encodes CDR1 MNHEY and CDR2 SVGAGI. The CDR3 consists of 15 residues. Trimming removed 2 bases from V and 3 bases from J, with 14 bases in between. CDR3 sequence (DNA): TGTGCCAGCAGTTACGCGCAGGGGGGTAGCTACGAGCAGTACTTC. Amino acids: CASSYAQGGSYEQYF.

V usage is TRBV7-8 and J usage is TRBJ2-7; 9 nucleotides agree with TRBD1. Looked up from germline, CDR1 is SGHVS and CDR2 is FQNEAQ. The CDR3 length is 16 residues. Trimming removed 6 bases from V and 0 bases from J; junction bases left unmatched: 9. The CDR3 here is CASRSHGQGSSYEQYF. DNA for the CDR3: TGTGCCAGCAGAAGCCATGGACAGGGGAGCTCCTACGAGCAGTACTTC.